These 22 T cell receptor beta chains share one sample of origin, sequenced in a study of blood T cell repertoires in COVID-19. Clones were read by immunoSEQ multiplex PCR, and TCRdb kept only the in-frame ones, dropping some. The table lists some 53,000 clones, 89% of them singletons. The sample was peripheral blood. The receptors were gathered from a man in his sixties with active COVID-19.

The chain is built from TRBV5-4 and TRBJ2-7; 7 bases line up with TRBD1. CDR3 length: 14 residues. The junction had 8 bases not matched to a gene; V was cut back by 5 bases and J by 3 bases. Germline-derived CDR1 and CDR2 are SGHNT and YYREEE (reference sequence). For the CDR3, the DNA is TGTGCCAGCAGTCGACAGGGTACCAACTACGAGCAGTACTTC. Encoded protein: CASSRQGTNYEQYF.

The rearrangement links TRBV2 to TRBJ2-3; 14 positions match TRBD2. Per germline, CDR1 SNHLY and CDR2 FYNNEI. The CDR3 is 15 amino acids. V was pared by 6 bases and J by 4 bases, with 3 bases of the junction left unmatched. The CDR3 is CASRRLAGGSDTQYF. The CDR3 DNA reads TGTGCCAGCAGGAGACTAGCGGGAGGGTCAGATACGCAGTATTTT.

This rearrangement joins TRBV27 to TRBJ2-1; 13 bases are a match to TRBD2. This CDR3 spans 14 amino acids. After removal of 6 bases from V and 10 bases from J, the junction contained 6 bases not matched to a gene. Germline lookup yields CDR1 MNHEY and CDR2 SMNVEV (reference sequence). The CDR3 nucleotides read TGTGCCAGCAGGAGGACTAGCGGGAGACCCGAGCAGTTCTTC. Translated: CASRRTSGRPEQFF.

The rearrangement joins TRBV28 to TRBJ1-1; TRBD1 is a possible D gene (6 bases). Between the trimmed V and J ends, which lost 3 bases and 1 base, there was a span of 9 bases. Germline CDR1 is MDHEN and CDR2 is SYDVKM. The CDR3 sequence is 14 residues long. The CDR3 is CASSFSDRNTEAFF. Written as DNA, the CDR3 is TGTGCCAGCAGTTTCTCGGACAGGAACACTGAAGCTTTCTTT. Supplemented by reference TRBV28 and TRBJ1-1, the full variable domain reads DVKVTQSSRYLVKRTGEKVFLECVQDMDHENMFWYRQDPGLGLRLIYFSYDVKMKEKGDIPEGYSVSREKKERFSLILESASTNQTSMYLCASSFSDRNTEAFFGQGTRLTVV.

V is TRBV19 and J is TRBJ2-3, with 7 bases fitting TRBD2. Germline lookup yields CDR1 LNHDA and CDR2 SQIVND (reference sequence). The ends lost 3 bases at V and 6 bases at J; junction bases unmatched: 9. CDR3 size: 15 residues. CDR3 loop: CASSIGGGRSDTQYF. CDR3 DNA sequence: TGTGCCAGTAGTATTGGCGGCGGGAGATCGGATACGCAGTATTTT.

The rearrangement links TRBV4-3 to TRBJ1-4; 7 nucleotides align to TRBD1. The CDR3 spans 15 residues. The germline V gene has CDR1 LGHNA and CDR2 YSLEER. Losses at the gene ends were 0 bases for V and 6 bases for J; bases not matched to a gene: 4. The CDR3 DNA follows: TGCGCCAGCAGCCAAGAATCCAGGGGGTATGAAAAACTGTTTTTT. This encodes CASSQESRGYEKLFF.

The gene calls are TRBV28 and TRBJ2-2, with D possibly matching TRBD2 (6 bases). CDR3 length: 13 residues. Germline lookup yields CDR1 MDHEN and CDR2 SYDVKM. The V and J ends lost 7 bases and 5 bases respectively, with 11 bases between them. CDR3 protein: CASTMAGTGELFF. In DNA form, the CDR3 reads TGTGCCAGCACCATGGCGGGGACCGGGGAGCTGTTTTTT.

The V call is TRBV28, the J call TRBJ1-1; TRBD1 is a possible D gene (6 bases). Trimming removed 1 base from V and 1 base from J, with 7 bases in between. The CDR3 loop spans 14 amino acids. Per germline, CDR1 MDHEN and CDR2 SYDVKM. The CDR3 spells CASSLYRANTEAFF. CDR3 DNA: TGTGCCAGCAGTTTATACAGGGCGAACACTGAAGCTTTCTTT.

This chain's CDR3 is CASSATGQGYGYTF. The CDR3 bases are TGCGCCAGCAGCGCAACGGGACAGGGTTATGGCTACACCTTC. The J gene is TRBJ1-2, the V gene TRBV5-1; TRBD1 matches 9 bases. Per germline, CDR1 SGHRS and CDR2 YFSETQ. The V segment lost 4 bases and the J segment 5 bases; nucleotides outside the gene matches: 6. The CDR3 sequence is 14 residues long.

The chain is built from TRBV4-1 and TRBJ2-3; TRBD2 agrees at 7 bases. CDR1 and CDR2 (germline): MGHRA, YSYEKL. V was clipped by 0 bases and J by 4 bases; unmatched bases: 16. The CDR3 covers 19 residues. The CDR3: CASSQDLFYGRTVSDTQYF. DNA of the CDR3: TGCGCCAGCAGCCAAGATTTATTCTACGGGAGGACTGTGTCAGATACGCAGTATTTT.

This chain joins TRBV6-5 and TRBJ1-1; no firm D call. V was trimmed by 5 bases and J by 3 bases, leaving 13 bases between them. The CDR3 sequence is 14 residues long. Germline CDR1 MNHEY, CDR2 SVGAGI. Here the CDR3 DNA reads TGTGCCAGCAGTAGGCGGGATAGTTACACTGAAGCTTTCTTT. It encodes CASSRRDSYTEAFF.

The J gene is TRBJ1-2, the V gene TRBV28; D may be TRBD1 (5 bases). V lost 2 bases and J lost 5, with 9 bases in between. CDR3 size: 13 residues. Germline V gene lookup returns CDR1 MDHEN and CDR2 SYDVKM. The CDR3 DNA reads TGTGCCAGCAGTTTAGGGGGGGTGTATGGCTACACCTTC. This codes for CASSLGGVYGYTF.

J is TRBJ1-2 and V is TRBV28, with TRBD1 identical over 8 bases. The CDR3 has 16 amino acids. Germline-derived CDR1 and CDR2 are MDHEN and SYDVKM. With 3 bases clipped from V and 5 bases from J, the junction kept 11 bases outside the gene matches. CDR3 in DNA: TGTGCCAGCAGTTTCTTTTTGCAGGGGGCCCAATATGGCTACACCTTC. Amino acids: CASSFFLQGAQYGYTF.

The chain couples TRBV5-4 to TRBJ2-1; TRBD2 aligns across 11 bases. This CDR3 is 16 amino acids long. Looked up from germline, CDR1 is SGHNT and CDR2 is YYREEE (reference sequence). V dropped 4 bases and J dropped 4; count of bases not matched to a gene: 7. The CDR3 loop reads CASSPFTSGGYNEQFF. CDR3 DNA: TGTGCCAGCAGCCCATTTACTAGCGGGGGATACAATGAGCAGTTCTTC.

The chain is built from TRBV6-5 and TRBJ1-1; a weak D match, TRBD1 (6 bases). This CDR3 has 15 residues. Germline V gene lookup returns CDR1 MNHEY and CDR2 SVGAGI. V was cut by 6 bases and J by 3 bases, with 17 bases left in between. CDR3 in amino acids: CASSKNRVWHTEAFF. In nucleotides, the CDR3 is TGTGCCAGCAGCAAAAACAGGGTGTGGCACACTGAAGCTTTCTTT.

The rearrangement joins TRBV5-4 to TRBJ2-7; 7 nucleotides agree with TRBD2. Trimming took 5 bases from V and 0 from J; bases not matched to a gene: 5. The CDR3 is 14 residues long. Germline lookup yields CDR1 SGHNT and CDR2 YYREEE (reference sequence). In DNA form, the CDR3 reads TGTGCCAGCAGGGAAGCTAGCGGCTCCTACGAGCAGTACTTC. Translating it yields CASREASGSYEQYF.

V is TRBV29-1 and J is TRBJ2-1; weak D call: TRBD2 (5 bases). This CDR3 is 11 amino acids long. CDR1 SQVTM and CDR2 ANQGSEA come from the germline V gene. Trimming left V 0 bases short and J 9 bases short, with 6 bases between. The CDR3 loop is CSVEDGGEQFF. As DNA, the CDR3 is TGCAGCGTTGAAGATGGAGGTGAGCAGTTCTTC.

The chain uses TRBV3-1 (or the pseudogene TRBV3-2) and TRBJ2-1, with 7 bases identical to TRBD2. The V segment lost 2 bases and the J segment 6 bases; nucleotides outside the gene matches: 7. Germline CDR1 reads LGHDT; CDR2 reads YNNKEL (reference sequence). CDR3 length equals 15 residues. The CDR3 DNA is TGTGCCAGCAGCCAAAGACTAGCAACACGCAATGAGCAGTTCTTC. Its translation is CASSQRLATRNEQFF.

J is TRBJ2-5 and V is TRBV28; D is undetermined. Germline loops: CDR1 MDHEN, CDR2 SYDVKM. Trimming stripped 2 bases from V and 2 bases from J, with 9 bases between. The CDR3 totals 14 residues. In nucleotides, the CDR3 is TGTGCCAGCAGTTTAACAGCAACACAAGAGACCCAGTACTTC. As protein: CASSLTATQETQYF.

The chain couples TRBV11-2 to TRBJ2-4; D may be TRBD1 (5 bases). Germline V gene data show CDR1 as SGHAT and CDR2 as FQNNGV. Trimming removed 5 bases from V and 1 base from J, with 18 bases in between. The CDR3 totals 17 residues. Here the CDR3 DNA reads TGTGCCAGCAGCCCATCGGTTGGGGCTGCGGCCAAAAACATTCAGTACTTC. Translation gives CASSPSVGAAAKNIQYF.

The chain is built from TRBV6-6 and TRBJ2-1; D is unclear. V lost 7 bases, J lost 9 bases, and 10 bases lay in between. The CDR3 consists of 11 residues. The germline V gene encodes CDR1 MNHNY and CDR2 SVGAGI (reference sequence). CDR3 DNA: TGTGCCAGCAAAGCGCTCCGTGAGCAGTTCTTC. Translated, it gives CASKALREQFF.

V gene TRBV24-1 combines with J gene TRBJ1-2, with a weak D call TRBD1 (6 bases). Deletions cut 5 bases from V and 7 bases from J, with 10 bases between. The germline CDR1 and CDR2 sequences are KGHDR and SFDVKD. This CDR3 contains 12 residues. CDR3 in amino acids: CATSVGAGGYTF. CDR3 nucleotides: TGTGCCACCAGTGTGGGGGCTGGTGGCTACACCTTC.